This T cell receptor (beta chain) came from a study of memory CD8 T cells in hepatitis C reinfection. This CDR3 is 14 amino acids long. CDR1 MGHRA and CDR2 YSYEKL come from the germline V gene. The V gene end was trimmed by 1 base and the J gene end by 4 bases; junction bases not matched to a gene: 0. Time point noted: late/post reinfection, 12 to 24 weeks after detection. Sorted cells were sequenced directly ex vivo without any in vitro expansion. Donors came from people who inject drugs enrolled in HEPCO, Canada. TCRdb's copy holds only in-frame clones and misses some; the assay was immunoSEQ multiplex PCR. The sample has 45,000 to 50,000 clones; about 91% are singletons.

The sample comprised naive CD8+ T cells sorted from blood. This sequence originates from a man between 18 and 29 years old with hepatitis C virus infection. The rearrangement joins TRBV4-1 to TRBJ2-2, with 7 bases matching TRBD1. The CDR3 spells CASSQGQGTGELFF. The DNA for the CDR3 is TGCGCCAGCAGCCAAGGACAGGGCACCGGGGAGCTGTTTTTT.